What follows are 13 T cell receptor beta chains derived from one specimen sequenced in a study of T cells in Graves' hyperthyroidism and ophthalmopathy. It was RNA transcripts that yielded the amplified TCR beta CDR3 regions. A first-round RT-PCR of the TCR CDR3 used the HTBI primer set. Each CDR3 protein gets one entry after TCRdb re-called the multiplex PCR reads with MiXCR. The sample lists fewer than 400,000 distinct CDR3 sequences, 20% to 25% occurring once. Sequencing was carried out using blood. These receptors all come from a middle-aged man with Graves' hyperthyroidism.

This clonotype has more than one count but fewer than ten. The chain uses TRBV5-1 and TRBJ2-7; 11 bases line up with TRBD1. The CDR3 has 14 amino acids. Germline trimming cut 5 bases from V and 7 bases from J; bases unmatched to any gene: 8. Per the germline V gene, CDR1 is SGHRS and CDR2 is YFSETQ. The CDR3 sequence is CASRGGQGAREQYF. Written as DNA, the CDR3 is TGCGCCAGCAGGGGTGGACAGGGGGCTCGGGAGCAGTACTTC.

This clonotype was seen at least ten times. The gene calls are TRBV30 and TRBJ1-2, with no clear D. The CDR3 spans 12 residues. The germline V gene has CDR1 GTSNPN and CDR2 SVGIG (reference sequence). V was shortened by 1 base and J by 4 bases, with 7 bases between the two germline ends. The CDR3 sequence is CAWSARSYGYTF. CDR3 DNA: TGTGCCTGGAGTGCTCGGTCCTATGGCTACACCTTC.

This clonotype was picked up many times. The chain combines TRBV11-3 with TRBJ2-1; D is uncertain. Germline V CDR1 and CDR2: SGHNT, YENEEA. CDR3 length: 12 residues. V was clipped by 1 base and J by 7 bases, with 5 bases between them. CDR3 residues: CASSLVQNEQFF. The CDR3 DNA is TGTGCCAGCAGCTTAGTTCAGAATGAGCAGTTCTTC.

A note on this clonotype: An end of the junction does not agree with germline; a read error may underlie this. The CDR3 sequence: CASMGSAGVGYNDQFF. CDR3 DNA sequence: TGCGCCAGCATGGGGTCTGCGGGAGTCGGATACAATGATCAGTTCTTC. This chain uses TRBV5-1 with TRBJ2-1; 7 bases map to TRBD2. The CDR3 extends over 16 amino acids. Per germline, CDR1 SGHRS and CDR2 YFSETQ.

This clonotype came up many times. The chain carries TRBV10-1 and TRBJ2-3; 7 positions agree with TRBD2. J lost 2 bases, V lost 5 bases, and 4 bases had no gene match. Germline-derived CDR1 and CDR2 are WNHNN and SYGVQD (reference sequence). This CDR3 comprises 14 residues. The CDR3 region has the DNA TGCGCCAGCAGTCCCAAGCGGGACACAGATACGCAGTATTTT. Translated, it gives CASSPKRDTDTQYF.

CDR3 in DNA: TGTGCCTGGAGTATGGATGGCTACAATGAGCAGTTCTTC. Its translation is CAWSMDGYNEQFF. The genes are TRBV30 and TRBJ2-1; D uncertain. CDR1 GTSNPN and CDR2 SVGIG come from the germline V gene (reference sequence). The V end was cut by 2 bases, the J end by 3 bases, with 8 bases between. The CDR3 is made up of 13 amino acids.

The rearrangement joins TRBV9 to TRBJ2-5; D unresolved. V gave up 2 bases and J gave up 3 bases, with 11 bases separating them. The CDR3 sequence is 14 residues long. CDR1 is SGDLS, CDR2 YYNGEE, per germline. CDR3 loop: CASSVAAGKETQYF. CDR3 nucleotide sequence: TGTGCCAGCAGCGTCGCGGCAGGCAAAGAGACCCAGTACTTC.

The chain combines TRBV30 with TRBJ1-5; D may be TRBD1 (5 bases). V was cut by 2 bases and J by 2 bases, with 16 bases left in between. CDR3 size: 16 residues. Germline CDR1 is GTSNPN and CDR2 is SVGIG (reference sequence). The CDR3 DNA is TGTGCCTGGAGTAAATGGGGGTCGGGCGGCAATCAGCCCCAGCATTTT. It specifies CAWSKWGSGGNQPQHF.

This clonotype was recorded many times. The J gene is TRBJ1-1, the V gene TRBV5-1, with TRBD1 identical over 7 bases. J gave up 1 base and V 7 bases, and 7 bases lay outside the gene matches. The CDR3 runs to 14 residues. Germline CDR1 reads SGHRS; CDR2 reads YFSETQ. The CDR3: CASSRGQTNTEAFF. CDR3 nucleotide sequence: TGCGCCAGCTCCCGGGGACAGACGAACACTGAAGCTTTCTTT.

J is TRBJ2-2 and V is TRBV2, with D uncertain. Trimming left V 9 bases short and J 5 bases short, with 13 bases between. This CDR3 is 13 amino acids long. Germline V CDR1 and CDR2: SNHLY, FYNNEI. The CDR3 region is CASSIAPTGELFF. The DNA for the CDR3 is TGTGCCAGTAGTATAGCCCCGACCGGGGAGCTGTTTTTT.

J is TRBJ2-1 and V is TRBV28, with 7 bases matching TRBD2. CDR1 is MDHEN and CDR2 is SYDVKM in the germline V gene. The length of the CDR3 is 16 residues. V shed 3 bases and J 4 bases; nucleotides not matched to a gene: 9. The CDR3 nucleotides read TGTGCCAGCAGTTTCGGTCGGAGCGGGAAATACAATGAGCAGTTCTTC. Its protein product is CASSFGRSGKYNEQFF.

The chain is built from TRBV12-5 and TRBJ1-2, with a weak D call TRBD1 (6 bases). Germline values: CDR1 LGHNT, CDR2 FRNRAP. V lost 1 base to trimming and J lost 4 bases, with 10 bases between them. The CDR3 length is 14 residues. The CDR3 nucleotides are TGTGCTAGTGGTTTGGGAACAGGGAGCTATGGCTACACCTTC. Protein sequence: CASGLGTGSYGYTF.

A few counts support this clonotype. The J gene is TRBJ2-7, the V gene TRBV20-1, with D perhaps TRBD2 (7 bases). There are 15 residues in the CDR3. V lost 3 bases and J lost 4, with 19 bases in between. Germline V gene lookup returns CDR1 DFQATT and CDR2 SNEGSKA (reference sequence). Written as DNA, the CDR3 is TGCAGTGCTAGGGGAGGGGGGATAGTTGTTTACGAGCAGTACTTC. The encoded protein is CSARGGGIVVYEQYF.